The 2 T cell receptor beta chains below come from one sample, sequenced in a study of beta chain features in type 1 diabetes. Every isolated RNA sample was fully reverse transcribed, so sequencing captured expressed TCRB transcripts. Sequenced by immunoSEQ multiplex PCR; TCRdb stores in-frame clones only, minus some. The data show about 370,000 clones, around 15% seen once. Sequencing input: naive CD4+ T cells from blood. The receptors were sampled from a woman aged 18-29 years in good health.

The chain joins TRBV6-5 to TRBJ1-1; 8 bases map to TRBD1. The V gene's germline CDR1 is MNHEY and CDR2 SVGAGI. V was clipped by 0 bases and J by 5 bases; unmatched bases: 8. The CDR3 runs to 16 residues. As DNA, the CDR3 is TGTGCCAGCAGTTACTCGATAGGACAGGGATTAACTGAAGCTTTCTTT. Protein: CASSYSIGQGLTEAFF.

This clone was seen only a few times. The CDR3 nucleotides read TGTGCCAGCCGCCTCAGACTAGCGGGTGAGCAGTTCTTC. It yields the protein CASRLRLAGEQFF. The rearrangement joins TRBV27 to TRBJ2-1; TRBD2 aligns across 10 bases. V lost 8 bases and J lost 9; bases outside the gene matches: 7. Germline CDR1 is MNHEY and CDR2 is SMNVEV (reference sequence). The CDR3 is 13 amino acids.